This TCR beta chain comes out of a study of blood T cells in healthy people across ages. The length of the CDR3 is 11 residues. Germline lookup yields CDR1 GTSNPN and CDR2 SVGIG (reference sequence). It was with a sample-barcoded 5' primer and a J-beta primer mix that a second PCR of roughly 7 to 12 cycles was run. TCRdb re-called the 5' RACE reads with MiXCR, one entry per CDR3 protein. The sample holds roughly 700,000 distinct CDR3 sequences, approximately 49% seen once. Points on this clonotype: One end of the junction does not line up with germline, which may come from a read error.

This clonotype originated in a woman aged 60-70 years in good health. The genes are TRBV30 and TRBJ1-2, with D possibly matching TRBD1 (5 bases). Sequenced material: blood. The CDR3 region has the DNA TGTGCCGGGAGTTGGGGCGGAGGCTACACCTTC. It yields the protein CAGSWGGGYTF.